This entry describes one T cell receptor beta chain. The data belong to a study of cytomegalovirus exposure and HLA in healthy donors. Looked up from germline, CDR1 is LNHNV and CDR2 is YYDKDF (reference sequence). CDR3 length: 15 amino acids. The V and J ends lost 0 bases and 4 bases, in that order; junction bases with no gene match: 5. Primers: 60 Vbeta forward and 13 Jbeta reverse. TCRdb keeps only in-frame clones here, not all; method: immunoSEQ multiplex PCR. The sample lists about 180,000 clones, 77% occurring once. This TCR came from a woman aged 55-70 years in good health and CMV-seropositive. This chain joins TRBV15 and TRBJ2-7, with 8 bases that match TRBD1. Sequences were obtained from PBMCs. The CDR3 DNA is TGTGCCACCAGCAGAGATCCAGGGGGCGTATACGAGCAGTACTTC. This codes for CATSRDPGGVYEQYF.